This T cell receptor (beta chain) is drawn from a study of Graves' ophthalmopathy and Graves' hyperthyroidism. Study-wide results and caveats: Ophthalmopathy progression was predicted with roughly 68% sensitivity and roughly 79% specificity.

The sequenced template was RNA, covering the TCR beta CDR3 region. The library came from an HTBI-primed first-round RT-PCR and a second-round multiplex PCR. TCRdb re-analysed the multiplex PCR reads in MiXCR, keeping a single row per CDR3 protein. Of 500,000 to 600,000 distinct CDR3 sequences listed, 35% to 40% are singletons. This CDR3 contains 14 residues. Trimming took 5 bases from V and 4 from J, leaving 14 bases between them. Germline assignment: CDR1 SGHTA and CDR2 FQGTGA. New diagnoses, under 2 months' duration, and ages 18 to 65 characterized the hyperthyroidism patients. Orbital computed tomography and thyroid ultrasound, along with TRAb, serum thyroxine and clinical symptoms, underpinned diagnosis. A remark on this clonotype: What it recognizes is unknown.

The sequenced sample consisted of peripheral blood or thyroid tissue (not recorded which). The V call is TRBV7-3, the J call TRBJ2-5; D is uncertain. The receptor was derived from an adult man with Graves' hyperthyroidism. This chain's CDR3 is CASSRVAGGETQYF. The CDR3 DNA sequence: TGTGCCAGCAGCCGAGTTGCCGGCGGAGAGACCCAGTACTTC.